The 3 T cell receptor beta chains listed next were all sequenced from one sample in a study of cytomegalovirus exposure and HLA in healthy donors. This PCR relied on a set of 60 Vbeta primers and 13 Jbeta primers. Method: immunoSEQ multiplex PCR; TCRdb's copy keeps in-frame clones and lacks some. The data show about 160,000 clones, with approximately 82% seen just once and 1.4% held by the top ten. The sample comprised PBMCs. These receptor sequences come from a male donor in good health and CMV-seronegative.

CDR3 in DNA: TGCAGTATCAATCCAGGGGGGTTTAACACCGGGGAGCTGTTTTTT. It codes for CSINPGGFNTGELFF. This chain joins TRBV29-1 and TRBJ2-2; D may be TRBD1 (7 bases). This CDR3 spans 15 amino acids. CDR1 and CDR2 from the germline V gene are SQVTM and ANQGSEA.

The chain links TRBV4-3 to TRBJ2-1; TRBD2 agrees at 8 bases. J lost 4 bases, V lost 0 bases, and 2 bases had no gene match. CDR3 length equals 15 residues. Germline CDR1 LGHNA, CDR2 YSLEER. Here the CDR3 DNA reads TGCGCCAGCAGCCAAGAGAGCGGGGGTTACAATGAGCAGTTCTTC. This sequence encodes CASSQESGGYNEQFF.

As to this clone: Within the sample, other DNA sequences also encode this same CDR3. J is TRBJ2-7 and V is TRBV9, with TRBD1 matching 10 bases. CDR3 size: 14 residues. After removal of 4 bases from V and 2 bases from J, the junction contained 3 bases not matched to a gene. The germline V gene has CDR1 SGDLS and CDR2 YYNGEE. CDR3 residues: CASSPGTGAYEQYF. The DNA of the CDR3 is TGTGCCAGCAGCCCCGGGACAGGGGCCTACGAGCAGTACTTC.